Following are 20 T cell receptor beta chains from one sample sequenced in a study of T cell responses to AZD1222 COVID-19 vaccine. Produced via immunoSEQ multiplex PCR; TCRdb's table is partial and in-frame only. The sample carries approximately 70,000 clones, 80% recorded once. The specimen comprised peripheral blood, sampled 28 days after the second AZD1222 dose. Receptors were obtained from an adult who received the AZD1222 COVID-19 vaccine.

The J gene is TRBJ1-4, the V gene TRBV5-6, with 7 bases fitting TRBD1. CDR1 is SGHDT, CDR2 YYEEEE, per germline. CDR3 length equals 17 residues. J gave up 0 bases and V 4 bases, and 9 bases lay outside the gene matches. The CDR3 nucleotides read TGTGCCAGCAGCCCCAGGGCTACAGGGGCAACTAATGAAAAACTGTTTTTT. This codes for CASSPRATGATNEKLFF.

This clone was detected once. The genes are TRBV10-1 and TRBJ2-5; 10 bases match TRBD2. Germline V gene sequence: CDR1 WNHNN, CDR2 SYGVQD (reference sequence). The trim removed 6 bases at V and 5 bases at J, leaving 12 bases unmatched. CDR3 length: 16 residues. The CDR3 nucleotides are TGCGCCAGCAGAAGATCAGCGGGGGGGCCAGGGGAGACCCAGTACTTC. It encodes CASRRSAGGPGETQYF.

The chain is built from TRBV12-2 and TRBJ2-3; the D call in the table, TRBD2, was not verified against the DNA. TRBV12-2 is assigned pseudogene status. The CDR3 runs to 15 residues. CDR3 amino acids: CASRFPGGGLDTQYF. The CDR3 coding sequence is TGTGCAAGTCGCTTCCCCGGGGGGGGGTTGGATACGCAGTATTTT.

The V call is TRBV7-2, the J call TRBJ1-3; D is unresolved. Trimming cost V 1 base and J 0 bases, with 7 bases left between them. Germline V gene sequence: CDR1 SGHTA, CDR2 FQGNSA. The CDR3 sequence is 15 residues long. In DNA form, the CDR3 reads TGTGCCAGCAGCTTAGGGTGGGACTCTGGAAACACCATATATTTT. This codes for CASSLGWDSGNTIYF.

This chain links TRBV19 with TRBJ1-5; D perhaps matches TRBD1 (5 bases). CDR1 is LNHDA, CDR2 SQIVND, per germline (reference sequence). The CDR3 has 16 amino acids. Trimming removed 7 bases from V and 4 bases from J, with 20 bases in between. The DNA of the CDR3 is TGTGCCAGTATCTCTATTTCCCAGGGAGGGAATCAGCCCCAGCATTTT. This translates into CASISISQGGNQPQHF.

The chain has TRBV7-9 and TRBJ2-3; 7 bases fit TRBD2. The length of the CDR3 is 17 residues. The V segment lost 6 bases and the J segment 0 bases; nucleotides outside the gene matches: 12. Germline V gene sequence: CDR1 SEHNR, CDR2 FQNEAQ (reference sequence). Here the CDR3 reads CASSSLSSGASTDTQYF. The CDR3, as DNA: TGTGCCAGCAGTTCGCTGTCCAGCGGGGCGAGCACAGATACGCAGTATTTT.

This sequence joins TRBV30 and TRBJ2-7; 9 bases line up with TRBD1. From germline, CDR1 is GTSNPN and CDR2 SVGIG (reference sequence). The CDR3 sequence is 14 residues long. V lost 3 bases and J lost 5; bases outside the gene matches: 8. Here the CDR3 DNA reads TGTGCCTGGAGATTAGACAGGGGGAAGCACGAGCAGTACTTC. Its protein product is CAWRLDRGKHEQYF.

This clone was found once. The V call is TRBV5-4, the J call TRBJ1-2; 9 bases agree with TRBD1. Trimming took 4 bases from V and 3 from J; bases not matched to a gene: 4. Germline values: CDR1 SGHNT, CDR2 YYREEE (reference sequence). This CDR3 has 14 amino acids. CDR3: CASSNTGGDYGYTF. DNA for the CDR3: TGTGCCAGCAGCAACACAGGGGGCGACTATGGCTACACCTTC.

Only one count was recorded for this clone. This chain connects TRBV6-2 or TRBV6-3 to TRBJ2-1; the match to TRBD2 covers 11 bases. The CDR3 consists of 20 residues. The J segment lost 8 bases and the V segment lost 3 bases, leaving 21 bases of the junction unmatched. Germline lookup yields CDR1 MNHEY and CDR2 SVGEGT. Here the CDR3 DNA reads TGTGCCAGCAGTTATCTCAAATATGTTAGCGGGGGGGCTAATTACGATGAGCAGTTCTTC. It translates to CASSYLKYVSGGANYDEQFF.

This clone was counted a single time. The chain recombines TRBV5-1 with TRBJ2-2; 7 bases are shared with TRBD1. The CDR3 covers 16 residues. The junction had 10 bases not matched to a gene; V was cut back by 3 bases and J by 5 bases. Germline CDR1 SGHRS, CDR2 YFSETQ. In DNA, the CDR3 is TGCGCCAGCAGCTCGTCGGTCGACAGGGATACCGGGGAGCTGTTTTTT. This encodes CASSSSVDRDTGELFF.

The rearrangement uses TRBV6-2 or TRBV6-3 and TRBJ2-5; D is perhaps TRBD2 (6 bases). This CDR3 comprises 13 residues. CDR1 is MNHEY and CDR2 is SVGEGT in the germline V gene. The germline V and J ends were trimmed by 3 bases and 6 bases, with 11 bases remaining between them. DNA for the CDR3: TGTGCCAGCAGTTATGGCGGGGTAAAGACCCAGTACTTC. Amino acid sequence: CASSYGGVKTQYF.

The chain carries TRBV2 and TRBJ2-1; TRBD2 matches 8 bases. There are 15 residues in the CDR3. V shed 3 bases, J shed 0 bases, and the junction held 1 base outside the gene matches. Germline V gene data show CDR1 as SNHLY and CDR2 as FYNNEI. CDR3 bases: TGTGCCAGCAGTGACAGCGGGGGCTCCTACAATGAGCAGTTCTTC. Translating it yields CASSDSGGSYNEQFF.

This clone has only one observation. The chain recombines TRBV7-2 with TRBJ2-3; the D call may be TRBD1 or TRBD2 (5 bases each). This CDR3 has 15 residues. Trimming took 4 bases from V and 4 from J, leaving 15 bases between them. The germline V gene encodes CDR1 SGHTA and CDR2 FQGNSA. This CDR3 is CASSSGRGRADTQYF. CDR3 coding DNA: TGTGCCAGCAGCTCCGGCCGGGGCCGAGCAGATACGCAGTATTTT.

V and J are TRBV30 and TRBJ2-2; D unresolved. V shed 5 bases and J shed 5 bases, with 12 bases lying between them. This CDR3 contains 13 residues. Germline values: CDR1 GTSNPN, CDR2 SVGIG (reference sequence). The CDR3 region is CAWAGSLTGELFF. As DNA, the CDR3 is TGTGCCTGGGCCGGGTCTTTGACCGGGGAGCTGTTTTTT.

In its sample, this clone was seen a few times. The gene calls are TRBV5-1 and TRBJ1-2; maybe TRBD1 (5 bases). Germline V gene data show CDR1 as SGHRS and CDR2 as YFSETQ. V was clipped by 4 bases and J by 2 bases, with 12 bases between them. This CDR3 is 14 amino acids long. The CDR3 DNA sequence: TGCGCCAGCAGCCCCGTGGGGGGAAACTATGGCTACACCTTC. It specifies CASSPVGGNYGYTF.

J is TRBJ1-5 and V is TRBV5-6; perhaps TRBD1 as D (5 bases). Germline loops: CDR1 SGHDT, CDR2 YYEEEE. This CDR3 has 13 amino acids. V lost 0 bases and J lost 6, with 7 bases in between. The CDR3 reads CASSLGQGQPQHF. CDR3 DNA: TGTGCCAGCAGCTTGGGTCAGGGTCAGCCCCAGCATTTT.

The genes are TRBV18 and TRBJ2-7; D is uncertain. V was pared by 0 bases and J by 3 bases, with 15 bases between. CDR1 and CDR2 from the germline V gene are KGHSH and LQKENI. This CDR3 comprises 16 residues. The CDR3 bases are TGTGCCAGCTCACCACCTCACCGGGTCAAATACTACGAGCAGTACTTC. It encodes CASSPPHRVKYYEQYF.

The rearrangement uses TRBV30 and TRBJ2-1; D call uncertain. Deletions cut 1 base from V and 9 bases from J, with 22 bases between. CDR3 size: 16 residues. Germline V CDR1 and CDR2: GTSNPN, SVGIG (reference sequence). This chain's CDR3 is CAWSEPSRWEYGEQFF. CDR3 sequence (DNA): TGTGCCTGGAGTGAACCGTCCAGATGGGAATATGGTGAGCAGTTCTTC.

This sequence joins TRBV11-3 and TRBJ2-7, with 7 bases identical to TRBD1. V was clipped by 5 bases and J by 6 bases; unmatched bases: 10. Germline values: CDR1 SGHNT, CDR2 YENEEA. The CDR3 totals 14 residues. CDR3 sequence (DNA): TGTGCCAGCAGCCCATCGACAGGGCCCGCCGAGCAGTACTTC. It encodes CASSPSTGPAEQYF.

This clone has only a few counts. V and J are TRBV11-2 and TRBJ1-6; D is undetermined. Germline V gene lookup returns CDR1 SGHAT and CDR2 FQNNGV. The CDR3 has 14 residues. Trimming took off 1 base at V and 7 bases at J, with 8 bases between the two ends. Here the CDR3 DNA reads TGTGCCAGCAGCTTAGGGGCCGGGAATTCACCCCTCCACTTT. Encoded protein: CASSLGAGNSPLHF.